This entry lists 20 T cell receptor beta chains sequenced from one sample in a study of blood T cell repertoires in COVID-19. TCRdb keeps only in-frame clones here, not all; method: immunoSEQ multiplex PCR. The sample lists 250,000 to 350,000 clones, 89% occurring once. The sample was peripheral blood. Every receptor here comes from a woman aged 60-70 years with acute or convalescent COVID-19.

This clone was picked up a small number of times. This chain uses TRBV27 with TRBJ1-1; perhaps TRBD1 as D (6 bases). CDR1 and CDR2 from the germline V gene are MNHEY and SMNVEV (reference sequence). Trimming pared 6 bases from V and 2 bases from J, leaving 16 bases between. The CDR3 extends over 15 amino acids. The CDR3 DNA follows: TGTGCCAGCAGCCCCTTTTTTGGGGGCAACACTGAAGCTTTCTTT. It translates to CASSPFFGGNTEAFF.

The rearrangement uses TRBV24-1 and TRBJ2-1, with 7 bases identical to TRBD2. With 7 bases clipped from V and 1 base from J, the junction kept 6 bases outside the gene matches. The CDR3 runs to 15 residues. Germline CDR1 is KGHDR and CDR2 is SFDVKD. The CDR3 coding sequence is TGTGCCACCAGGGGCGGGAGAGGGTCCTACAATGAGCAGTTCTTC. Its translation: CATRGGRGSYNEQFF.

This clone has just one count. The CDR3 nucleotides read TGTGCCAGCAGCGTTCCGGGACAGGTGGGCTATGGCTACACCTTC. It yields the protein CASSVPGQVGYGYTF. V gene TRBV7-9 combines with J gene TRBJ1-2; 8 positions agree with TRBD1. CDR1 is SEHNR, CDR2 FQNEAQ, per germline (reference sequence). The V segment lost 5 bases and the J segment 4 bases; nucleotides outside the gene matches: 9. The CDR3 contains 15 residues.

The rearrangement joins TRBV2 to TRBJ2-5; 9 nucleotides align to TRBD2. The CDR3 runs 16 residues. V was pared by 5 bases and J by 5 bases, with 12 bases of the junction left unmatched. CDR1 SNHLY and CDR2 FYNNEI come from the germline V gene. The CDR3 spells CASSSLAGTLPETQYF. The CDR3 coding sequence is TGTGCCAGCAGTTCTCTAGCGGGAACCCTTCCGGAGACCCAGTACTTC.

The rearrangement links TRBV28 to TRBJ2-3; 8 bases are a match to TRBD1. The CDR3 consists of 15 residues. Germline CDR1 reads MDHEN; CDR2 reads SYDVKM. Trimming took 3 bases from V and 2 from J; bases not matched to a gene: 4. The CDR3 protein is CASSFGRGLTDTQYF. For the CDR3, the DNA is TGTGCCAGCAGTTTCGGCAGGGGGCTCACAGATACGCAGTATTTT.

The rearrangement joins TRBV3-1 (or the pseudogene TRBV3-2) to TRBJ2-7; TRBD2 aligns across 8 bases. V was pared by 0 bases and J by 7 bases, with 14 bases of the junction left unmatched. Germline CDR1 and CDR2: LGHDT and YNNKEL (reference sequence). The CDR3 is 17 amino acids. The CDR3 here is CASSQDRLATRGGEQYF. In DNA form, the CDR3 reads TGTGCCAGCAGCCAAGATCGCCTAGCGACACGGGGGGGAGAGCAGTACTTC.

This chain joins TRBV19 and TRBJ1-1, with 7 bases identical to TRBD1. This CDR3 region has 18 residues. The ends lost 2 bases at V and 1 base at J; junction bases unmatched: 13. The germline V gene encodes CDR1 LNHDA and CDR2 SQIVND (reference sequence). DNA of the CDR3: TGTGCCAGTAGTATATTCCCCCGACAGGGTGGGACGAACACTGAAGCTTTCTTT. Translating gives CASSIFPRQGGTNTEAFF.

This chain uses TRBV28 with TRBJ2-7; 7 bases fit TRBD2. This CDR3 spans 14 amino acids. The J segment lost 3 bases and the V segment lost 5 bases, leaving 7 bases of the junction unmatched. CDR1 is MDHEN and CDR2 is SYDVKM in the germline V gene. For the CDR3, the DNA is TGTGCCAGCAGTGATCGGACTAGTGGCTACGAGCAGTACTTC. Translation: CASSDRTSGYEQYF.

The chain recombines TRBV1 with TRBJ2-7; the D segment call TRBD1 is taken from the table without a DNA check. TRBV1 is flagged as a pseudogene. This CDR3 has 14 residues. Here the CDR3 reads CTSSRGTGGHEQYF. CDR3 nucleotides: TGCACCAGCAGCCGAGGGACAGGGGGCCACGAGCAGTACTTC.

The chain employs TRBV7-9 and TRBJ1-1; tentative D call: TRBD1 (5 bases). This CDR3 has 13 residues. CDR1 is SEHNR and CDR2 is FQNEAQ in the germline V gene (reference sequence). Trimming pared 4 bases from V and 5 bases from J, leaving 11 bases between. The CDR3 DNA reads as TGTGCCAGCAGCTCTCAGGGTGGTACTGAAGCTTTCTTT. It specifies CASSSQGGTEAFF. Drawing the rest from reference TRBV7-9 and TRBJ1-1, the complete variable domain is DTGVSQNPRHKITKRGQNVTFRCDPISEHNRLYWYRQTLGQGPEFLTYFQNEAQLEKSRLLSDRFSAERPKGSFSTLEIQRTEQGDSAMYLCASSSQGGTEAFFGQGTRLTVV.

The gene calls are TRBV5-5 and TRBJ2-7; 9 nucleotides align to TRBD2. V was clipped by 2 bases and J by 4 bases; unmatched bases: 7. Germline V gene data show CDR1 as SGHKS and CDR2 as YYEKEE (reference sequence). The CDR3 runs to 15 residues. The CDR3 region has the DNA TGTGCCAGCAGCTTAGCCGGGACTAGCATTTACGAGCAGTACTTC. The encoded protein is CASSLAGTSIYEQYF.

The chain joins TRBV19 to TRBJ1-1, with a tentative D call TRBD1 (5 bases). Germline loops: CDR1 LNHDA, CDR2 SQIVND (reference sequence). The length of the CDR3 is 12 residues. V was cut by 4 bases and J by 6 bases, with 9 bases left in between. CDR3 sequence reads: CASSTGWSEAFF. The CDR3 coding sequence is TGTGCCAGTAGTACAGGGTGGTCTGAAGCTTTCTTT. The full variable domain, rest sourced from reference TRBV19 and TRBJ1-1, is DGGITQSPKYLFRKEGQNVTLSCEQNLNHDAMYWYRQDPGQGLRLIYYSQIVNDFQKGDIAEGYSVSREKKESFPLTVTSAQKNPTAFYLCASSTGWSEAFFGQGTRLTVV.

The chain uses TRBV2 and TRBJ2-7, with a possible D match to TRBD1 (6 bases). Trimming removed 7 bases at V and 1 base at J, with 14 bases between. The length of the CDR3 is 14 residues. Germline V lookup: CDR1 SNHLY, CDR2 FYNNEI. In DNA, the CDR3 is TGTGCCAGCACCTTCTGGGACAAATCCTACGAGCAGTACTTC. It specifies CASTFWDKSYEQYF.

The CDR3 DNA reads TGTGCCAGCAGTTACAGGGGTTCACCCCTCCACTTT. This sequence encodes CASSYRGSPLHF. The rearrangement links TRBV6-5 to TRBJ1-6; D might be TRBD1 (5 bases). The germline V and J ends were trimmed by 2 bases and 9 bases, with 5 bases remaining between them. This CDR3 is built from 12 residues. CDR1 and CDR2 (germline): MNHEY, SVGAGI.

This clone occurred a few times. V is TRBV28 and J is TRBJ2-3, with 7 bases aligning to TRBD2. Germline V gives CDR1 MDHEN, CDR2 SYDVKM. The junction had 5 bases not matched to a gene; V was cut back by 8 bases and J by 0 bases. The CDR3 extends over 14 amino acids. CDR3 nucleotides: TGTGCCAGCGAATTGGGGGGGAGCACAGATACGCAGTATTTT. This gives the protein CASELGGSTDTQYF.

The chain links TRBV28 to TRBJ1-2, with TRBD1 matching 7 bases. Germline CDR1 and CDR2: MDHEN and SYDVKM. V trimming: 5 bases; J trimming: 3 bases; junction bases outside the gene matches: 12. The CDR3 has 16 residues. DNA for the CDR3: TGTGCCAGCAGTGGCGGCGGGACAGAGAAGCACTATGGCTACACCTTC. This sequence encodes CASSGGGTEKHYGYTF.

The chain employs TRBV5-5 and TRBJ1-2, with D perhaps matching TRBD1 (6 bases). The ends were cut back, 4 bases at V and 2 bases at J, with 9 bases in the middle. The CDR3 is 13 amino acids. Germline-derived CDR1 and CDR2 are SGHKS and YYEKEE (reference sequence). This chain's CDR3 is CASSTGHNYGYTF. DNA for the CDR3: TGTGCCAGCAGCACAGGGCACAACTATGGCTACACCTTC.

The rearrangement links TRBV2 to TRBJ1-3, with 7 bases fitting TRBD1. Germline loops: CDR1 SNHLY, CDR2 FYNNEI. V gave up 6 bases and J gave up 4 bases; unmatched junction bases: 15. The CDR3 contains 17 residues. The CDR3 loop reads CASSVQDRPERGNTIYF. The CDR3 region has the DNA TGTGCCAGCAGCGTCCAGGACAGGCCAGAGAGGGGAAACACCATATATTTT.

The genes are TRBV30 and TRBJ2-7; 16 bases align to TRBD2. V dropped 2 bases and J dropped 9; count of bases not matched to a gene: 10. Germline V gene lookup returns CDR1 GTSNPN and CDR2 SVGIG (reference sequence). There are 16 residues in the CDR3. CDR3 nucleotides: TGTGCCTGGAGTAACCCGGGACTAGCGGGAGGGCCTATGCAGTACTTC. Its translation is CAWSNPGLAGGPMQYF.

The genes are TRBV4-1 and TRBJ2-6; 8 bases match TRBD2. The CDR3 runs to 16 residues. V shed 5 bases, J shed 0 bases, and the junction held 3 bases outside the gene matches. CDR1 and CDR2 (germline): MGHRA, YSYEKL. CDR3 in DNA: TGCGCCAGCAGCTCCCGGGGGGGCTCTGGGGCCAACGTCCTGACTTTC. Residues: CASSSRGGSGANVLTF.